The 18 T cell receptor beta chains below were found in one sample sequenced in a study of blood T cell repertoires in COVID-19. Profiling relied on immunoSEQ multiplex PCR, and the TCRdb table lists in-frame clones only, not all of them. The sample yields about 100,000 clones, less than 90% seen once. The material sequenced was peripheral blood. The receptors were sampled from a young man in a cohort sampled during active COVID-19.

J is TRBJ1-2 and V is TRBV5-4, with D maybe TRBD1 (6 bases). Germline CDR1 and CDR2: SGHNT and YYREEE (reference sequence). The CDR3 runs 15 residues. V was cut by 1 base and J by 2 bases, with 12 bases left in between. CDR3 region: CASSLSAGVNYGYTF. The CDR3 bases are TGTGCCAGCAGCTTGTCGGCAGGGGTGAACTATGGCTACACCTTC.

The DNA of the CDR3 is TGTGCCAGCAGCTTAGAAGACGGACTTCATAATTCACCCCTCCACTTT. Protein product: CASSLEDGLHNSPLHF. The gene calls are TRBV11-2 and TRBJ1-6; D unclear. Germline-derived CDR1 and CDR2 are SGHAT and FQNNGV. Deletions cut 0 bases from V and 5 bases from J, with 11 bases between. The CDR3 extends over 16 amino acids. Looking up the rest from reference TRBV11-2 and TRBJ1-6 gives the full variable domain: EAGVAQSPRYKIIEKRQSVAFWCNPISGHATLYWYQQILGQGPKLLIQFQNNGVVDDSQLPKDRFSAERLKGVDSTLKIQPAKLEDSAVYLCASSLEDGLHNSPLHFGNGTRLTVT.

The rearrangement uses TRBV28 and TRBJ2-7; a possible D gene is TRBD1 (5 bases). V dropped 6 bases and J dropped 5 bases, with 14 bases sitting between them. The CDR3 contains 13 residues. The germline gives CDR1 MDHEN, CDR2 SYDVKM. CDR3 in amino acids: CASSRARVHEQYF. CDR3 in DNA: TGTGCCAGCAGCCGGGCCAGGGTCCACGAGCAGTACTTC.

The chain links TRBV6-1 to TRBJ1-2, with unresolved D. This CDR3 spans 14 amino acids. Per the germline V gene, CDR1 is MNHNS and CDR2 is SASEGT. Trimming shortened V by 3 bases and J by 4 bases, and 12 bases separated the two germline ends. The CDR3, as DNA: TGTGCCAGCAGTGATTCCAGAAACAGCTATGGCTACACCTTC. This sequence encodes CASSDSRNSYGYTF.

CDR3 sequence reads: CASSQGDRRTDTQYF. The CDR3 DNA sequence: TGTGCCAGCTCACAGGGGGATAGACGCACAGATACGCAGTATTTT. The V gene is TRBV18, the J gene TRBJ2-3, with D perhaps TRBD1 (6 bases). Germline V gives CDR1 KGHSH, CDR2 LQKENI. The CDR3 spans 15 residues. V lost 4 bases and J 1 base, leaving 12 bases between the germline ends. Supplemented by reference TRBV18 and TRBJ2-3, the full variable domain reads NAGVMQNPRHLVRRRGQEARLRCSPMKGHSHVYWYRQLPEEGLKFMVYLQKENIIDESGMPKERFSAEFPKEGPSILRIQQVVRGDSAAYFCASSQGDRRTDTQYFGPGTRLTVL.

This chain uses TRBV27 with TRBJ2-1, with TRBD2 identical over 12 bases. CDR1 and CDR2 (germline): MNHEY, SMNVEV (reference sequence). The junction had 16 bases not matched to a gene; V was cut back by 3 bases and J by 7 bases. The CDR3 extends over 19 amino acids. For the CDR3, the DNA is TGTGCCAGCAGTTTTTTCGGTCTAGCGGGGGGGCCCGTTGCGAATGAGCAGTTCTTC. This gives the protein CASSFFGLAGGPVANEQFF.

The V call is TRBV24-1, the J call TRBJ2-7; TRBD2 matches at 8 bases. The CDR3 totals 16 residues. V trimming: 1 base; J trimming: 1 base; junction bases outside the gene matches: 5. Germline CDR1 and CDR2: KGHDR and SFDVKD. CDR3 in amino acids: CATSDLPGGSSYEQYF. In DNA, the CDR3 is TGTGCCACCAGTGATTTACCGGGAGGGAGTTCCTACGAGCAGTACTTC.

The chain employs TRBV11-1 and TRBJ1-2; no definite D call. Germline lookup yields CDR1 SGHAT and CDR2 FQDESV (reference sequence). There are 11 residues in the CDR3. V was clipped by 5 bases and J by 8 bases, with 9 bases between them. CDR3 amino acids: CASSTQNGYTF. CDR3 bases: TGTGCCAGCAGCACACAGAACGGCTACACCTTC.

This clone appeared once. V is TRBV6-5 and J is TRBJ2-5; 7 bases are a match to TRBD2. This CDR3 spans 12 amino acids. Germline V gives CDR1 MNHEY, CDR2 SVGAGI. V shed 6 bases, J shed 5 bases, and the junction held 3 bases outside the gene matches. As DNA, the CDR3 is TGTGCCAGCAGGGGGGGAGGGGAGACCCAGTACTTC. Translating gives CASRGGGETQYF.

This chain links TRBV7-2 with TRBJ1-1, with D tentatively TRBD1 (5 bases). Between the trimmed V and J ends, which lost 6 bases and 0 bases, there was a span of 8 bases. The CDR3 runs to 13 residues. Germline CDR1 reads SGHTA; CDR2 reads FQGNSA. This CDR3 reads CASRPTVNTEAFF. In DNA, the CDR3 is TGTGCCAGCAGACCGACAGTGAACACTGAAGCTTTCTTT.

This clone was counted only a few times. The chain couples TRBV5-6 to TRBJ1-2, with TRBD1 matching 7 bases. The J segment lost 9 bases and the V segment lost 0 bases, leaving 8 bases of the junction unmatched. Germline V gene lookup returns CDR1 SGHDT and CDR2 YYEEEE. The CDR3 is 14 residues long. The chain's CDR3 is CASSLEGARYSYTF. CDR3 nucleotides: TGTGCCAGCAGCTTGGAGGGGGCGCGGTATAGCTACACCTTC.

The rearrangement joins TRBV5-6 to TRBJ1-2, with 7 bases matching TRBD1. The CDR3 consists of 14 residues. The V and J ends lost 0 bases and 2 bases, in that order; junction bases with no gene match: 1. Germline-derived CDR1 and CDR2 are SGHDT and YYEEEE. This CDR3 is CASSLEGGNYGYTF. DNA of the CDR3: TGTGCCAGCAGCTTGGAAGGGGGCAACTATGGCTACACCTTC.

A single count supports this clone. Other DNA sequences in the same sample also yield this CDR3. This chain links TRBV5-5 with TRBJ1-6, with TRBD1 matching 7 bases. V lost 0 bases, J lost 5 bases, and 5 bases stayed unmatched. The CDR3 totals 16 residues. Germline assignment: CDR1 SGHKS and CDR2 YYEKEE (reference sequence). CDR3 loop: CASSLVGDRNNSPLHF. The CDR3 DNA follows: TGTGCCAGCAGCTTGGTAGGGGACAGAAATAATTCACCCCTCCACTTT.

This clone appeared once. The V and J genes are TRBV5-1 and TRBJ2-5; TRBD1 matches 11 bases. Germline V gives CDR1 SGHRS, CDR2 YFSETQ. The CDR3 covers 15 residues. The V and J ends lost 5 bases and 4 bases, in that order; junction bases with no gene match: 7. For the CDR3, the DNA is TGCGCCAGCAGTCCCGGACAGGGGGCCTTAGAGACCCAGTACTTC. Protein sequence: CASSPGQGALETQYF.

J is TRBJ2-5 and V is TRBV27; tentative D call: TRBD1 (6 bases). V lost 6 bases and J 2 bases, leaving 10 bases between the germline ends. The CDR3 runs to 13 residues. In germline, CDR1 is MNHEY, CDR2 SMNVEV (reference sequence). This CDR3 reads CASSRDTQETQYF. In DNA, the CDR3 is TGTGCCAGCAGCCGGGACACTCAAGAGACCCAGTACTTC.

This clone was observed a single time. The chain has TRBV12-5 and TRBJ1-2; TRBD1 is a possible D gene (5 bases). V shed 3 bases and J shed 2 bases, with 10 bases lying between them. The length of the CDR3 is 14 residues. The germline gives CDR1 LGHNT, CDR2 FRNRAP. In DNA form, the CDR3 reads TGTGCTAGTGGTTTCACCGGGGGGAACTATGGCTACACCTTC. It is translated as CASGFTGGNYGYTF.

The rearrangement links TRBV29-1 to TRBJ1-2; D gene uncertain. CDR1 and CDR2 (germline): SQVTM, ANQGSEA. V was shortened by 4 bases and J by 2 bases, with 8 bases between the two germline ends. This CDR3 has 12 residues. CDR3 nucleotides: TGCAGCGTTGCGGGGTTAAACTATGGCTACACCTTC. The encoded protein is CSVAGLNYGYTF.

The genes are TRBV30 and TRBJ1-2; 7 bases line up with TRBD1. The CDR3 length is 15 residues. Germline values: CDR1 GTSNPN, CDR2 SVGIG (reference sequence). The V gene end was trimmed by 0 bases and the J gene end by 2 bases; junction bases not matched to a gene: 6. The CDR3 spells CAWSVSGGQNYGYTF. CDR3 nucleotide sequence: TGTGCCTGGAGTGTATCTGGGGGACAGAACTATGGCTACACCTTC.